This T cell receptor beta chain comes out of a study of blood T cell repertoires in COVID-19. Overall study: Spain, Italy and the United States supplied samples that represented acute and convalescent COVID-19. In each case, the material was cDNA or gDNA derived from T cells, B-cell-depleted T cells, or PBMCs.

Authors' analysis steps: By means of reference gene primer amplification, nucleated cell counts were estimated. TCRdb keeps only in-frame clones here, not all; method: immunoSEQ multiplex PCR. V, J and clone size reflect that table, while D and trimming were determined from the DNA. The sample has tens of thousands of clones, nearly 90% seen once. CDR3 size: 15 residues. V gave up 5 bases and J gave up 2 bases; unmatched junction bases: 4. CDR1 KGHDR and CDR2 SFDVKD come from the germline V gene. The gene calls are TRBV24-1 and TRBJ2-5; 10 bases are shared with TRBD2. The receptor comes from a man aged 50-59 years with acute or convalescent COVID-19. The sample comprised peripheral blood. The CDR3 here is CATSGAAGGQETQYF. The CDR3, as DNA: TGTGCCACCAGTGGCGCAGCGGGAGGGCAAGAGACCCAGTACTTC.